This TCR beta chain was sequenced during a study of control samples from healthy donors and cancer patients. Germline V lookup: CDR1 LNHDA, CDR2 SQIVND (reference sequence). The junction had 9 bases not matched to a gene; V was cut back by 4 bases and J by 8 bases. This CDR3 is built from 14 residues. The method was immunoSEQ multiplex PCR; TCRdb's version includes in-frame clones alone and lacks a portion of them. The data hold roughly 80,000 clones, with about 90% observed a single time. Sample: PBMCs. The receptor's source is a woman aged 55 to 70 with head and neck cancer. V is TRBV19 and J is TRBJ2-3; 7 bases are shared with TRBD2. The CDR3 DNA sequence: TGTGCCAGTAGTAGGACTAGGCCCCCTCGTACGCAGTATTTT. This translates into CASSRTRPPRTQYF.